This section outlines one T cell receptor (beta chain) sequence together with its context. Its target is not known. This record belongs to a study of T cell responses to AZD1222 COVID-19 vaccine. Whole-study results and caveats: Among spike-specific TCRs, nearly half reportedly target unmutated variant regions. Across spike, vaccine-associated CD4 TCRs were found, dominant at 160-218 and 743-854.

V dropped 6 bases and J dropped 5; count of bases not matched to a gene: 7. CDR1 and CDR2 from the germline V gene are SNHLY and FYNNEI. This CDR3 comprises 14 residues. The assay was immunoSEQ multiplex PCR, and TCRdb's table has in-frame clones only and misses some. Among approximately 140,000 clones listed, around 90% were seen once. This clonotype originated in an adult in good health. This rearrangement joins TRBV2 to TRBJ2-7, with 10 bases matching TRBD1. The starting material was peripheral blood, obtained on day 0 of AZD1222 vaccination. The chain's CDR3 is CASRGDRGLNEQYF. The CDR3 DNA reads as TGTGCCAGCAGGGGGGACAGGGGTCTTAACGAGCAGTACTTC.